What follows are 9 T cell receptor beta chains derived from one specimen sequenced in a study of CD8 T cell repertoires and HIV-1 epitope variants (dated by TCRdb to the early 2020s). No antigen has been assigned to these receptors. Library prep was done by the immunoSEQ multiplex PCR assay. As stored in TCRdb, this immuneACCESS dataset retains in-frame rearrangements with V and J assigned. A fraction of the clones does not appear; measured against another copy, unresolved V genes explain less than half of the discrepancy, and the remainder lacks a known reason. The sample contains 2,500 to 3,000 clones, approximately 71% of them found a single time. The top ten clonotypes cover roughly 42% of the sample. Sequencing was done on a sample of cultured CD8+ T cells derived from PBMCs. The receptors were gathered from a male donor with HIV.

The V call is TRBV2, the J call TRBJ1-1, with D hard to call. The V and J ends lost 8 bases and 0 bases respectively, with 10 bases between them. The CDR3 is 13 amino acids. Per germline, CDR1 SNHLY and CDR2 FYNNEI. The CDR3: CASRGIMNTEAFF. The CDR3 nucleotides are TGTGCCAGCCGTGGAATTATGAACACTGAAGCTTTCTTT.

The rearrangement joins TRBV19 to TRBJ1-5, with D unclear. V was trimmed by 5 bases and J by 7 bases, leaving 12 bases between them. Looked up from germline, CDR1 is LNHDA and CDR2 is SQIVND (reference sequence). The CDR3 totals 13 residues. Here the CDR3 reads CASSLDEIQPQHF. CDR3 in DNA: TGTGCCAGTAGTCTCGACGAAATCCAGCCCCAGCATTTT.

The genes are TRBV7-7 and TRBJ2-2; D tentatively reads TRBD1 or TRBD2 (5 bases each). This CDR3 has 15 residues. Germline V gene lookup returns CDR1 SSHAT and CDR2 FNYEAQ (reference sequence). V lost 4 bases and J lost 1, with 10 bases in between. The CDR3 loop reads CASSSRDGNTGELFF. In nucleotides, the CDR3 is TGTGCCAGCAGCTCGAGGGACGGGAACACCGGGGAGCTGTTTTTT.

This clone came up a few times. J is TRBJ1-1 and V is TRBV6-5; D unresolved. The ends were cut back, 1 base at V and 0 bases at J, with 6 bases in the middle. CDR1 is MNHEY, CDR2 SVGAGI, per germline. The CDR3 loop spans 14 amino acids. The CDR3: CASSYLDMNTEAFF. CDR3 bases: TGTGCCAGCAGTTACTTGGATATGAACACTGAAGCTTTCTTT.

The V call is TRBV7-6, the J call TRBJ2-3; the D is unclear. The CDR3 is made up of 13 amino acids. V lost 4 bases and J lost 0, with 5 bases in between. Germline V gene sequence: CDR1 SGHVS, CDR2 FNYEAQ. The CDR3 DNA is TGTGCCAGCAGCTCTGATAGCACAGATACGCAGTATTTT. It encodes CASSSDSTDTQYF. Filled out from reference TRBV7-6 and TRBJ2-3, the complete variable domain reads GAGVSQSPRYKVTKRGQDVALRCDPISGHVSLYWYRQALGQGPEFLTYFNYEAQQDKSGLPNDRFSAERPEGSISTLTIQRTEQRDSAMYRCASSSDSTDTQYFGPGTRLTVL.

This clone was seen just once. This rearrangement joins TRBV7-9 to TRBJ2-3; D is possibly TRBD1 (6 bases). Germline V gene sequence: CDR1 SEHNR, CDR2 FQNEAQ (reference sequence). The CDR3 totals 15 residues. Trimming took 3 bases from V and 1 from J, leaving 11 bases between them. The CDR3 sequence: CASSLQDSGTDTQYF. The CDR3 DNA reads TGTGCCAGCAGCTTGCAGGACAGTGGCACAGATACGCAGTATTTT.

This clone was seen a handful of times. The DNA of the CDR3 is TGTGCCAGTAGTACCACAGGGGGCGCAAGTCAGCCCCAGCATTTT. As protein: CASSTTGGASQPQHF. The chain is built from TRBV19 and TRBJ1-5; TRBD1 matches 9 bases. The trim removed 4 bases at V and 6 bases at J, leaving 7 bases unmatched. The length of the CDR3 is 15 residues. The V gene's germline CDR1 is LNHDA and CDR2 SQIVND (reference sequence).

This chain links TRBV5-4 with TRBJ2-5; D may be TRBD1 (6 bases). Per the germline V gene, CDR1 is SGHNT and CDR2 is YYREEE (reference sequence). This CDR3 has 13 amino acids. V dropped 3 bases and J dropped 3 bases, with 9 bases sitting between them. The CDR3 region is CASSYRTEETQYF. The CDR3 DNA sequence: TGTGCCAGCAGCTACAGGACAGAAGAGACCCAGTACTTC.

This clone was counted a single time. The chain couples TRBV29-1 to TRBJ1-1, with 7 bases identical to TRBD1. The V segment lost 0 bases and the J segment 8 bases; nucleotides outside the gene matches: 3. The CDR3 runs 12 residues. The germline gives CDR1 SQVTM, CDR2 ANQGSEA. CDR3 in amino acids: CSVEDWTGEAFF. CDR3 in DNA: TGCAGCGTTGAAGATTGGACAGGAGAAGCTTTCTTT.